The 9 T cell receptor beta chains in this list originate from one sample, sequenced in a study of tumor-infiltrating lymphocytes in primary liver carcinoma. The study extracted blood RNA from unsorted whole blood and also extracted germline DNA. Constant-region priming of around 500 ng total RNA yielded TCR beta cDNA. Nested multiplex PCR, run for three rounds with slightly modified ARM-PCR, yielded TCR beta libraries. In the first two PCR rounds, TRBV1-TRBV30 forward primers were paired with a C-beta reverse primer, and each round lasted approximately 10 cycles. TCRdb reprocessed the multiplex PCR reads with MiXCR, giving one entry per CDR3 protein. Seen here are about 320,000 distinct CDR3 sequences, nearly 60% observed once, and the top ten hold about a sixth. The sequencing input was peripheral blood. The receptors were gathered from a woman aged 25-40 years with primary liver carcinoma and hepatitis B virus infection.

This clonotype is medium-sized. The rearrangement joins TRBV6-1 to TRBJ2-3; D ambiguous. Germline lookup yields CDR1 MNHNS and CDR2 SASEGT. The CDR3 runs 14 residues. V was trimmed by 4 bases and J by 3 bases, leaving 11 bases between them. This chain's CDR3 is CASSAVWFTDTQYF. The CDR3 coding sequence is TGTGCCAGCAGTGCTGTGTGGTTTACAGATACGCAGTATTTT.

This clonotype was counted ten times or more. CDR3 sequence reads: CASSLEQGLYGYTF. The CDR3 DNA follows: TGTGCCAGCAGCTTGGAACAGGGGCTCTATGGCTACACCTTC. The J gene is TRBJ1-2, the V gene TRBV11-2; 7 positions agree with TRBD1. V trimming: 3 bases; J trimming: 4 bases; junction bases outside the gene matches: 5. Looked up from germline, CDR1 is SGHAT and CDR2 is FQNNGV. This CDR3 spans 14 amino acids.

The J gene is TRBJ2-5, the V gene TRBV7-9; 9 bases agree with TRBD2. The CDR3 contains 17 residues. Germline CDR1 is SEHNR and CDR2 is FQNEAQ (reference sequence). The ends lost 1 base at V and 5 bases at J; junction bases unmatched: 11. The CDR3 sequence: CASSLGGRAGGSETQYF. In DNA form, the CDR3 reads TGTGCCAGCAGCTTAGGGGGGCGAGCGGGAGGTTCGGAGACCCAGTACTTC.

Notes on this clonotype: One junction end does not reproduce the germline sequence, and a read error may be involved. The V call is TRBV30, the J call TRBJ1-5; D gene ambiguous. The CDR3 has 13 residues. Germline V gives CDR1 GTSNPN, CDR2 SVGIG (reference sequence). The CDR3 here is CAWSVLTNQSQHF. CDR3 sequence (DNA): TGTGCCTGGAGTGTGCTGACCAATCAGTCCCAGCATTTT.

This clonotype was observed many times. J is TRBJ2-1 and V is TRBV12-3 or TRBV12-4, with D unresolved. The V end was cut by 4 bases, the J end by 7 bases, with 8 bases between. CDR3 size: 12 residues. The chain's CDR3 is CASSYQVNEQFF. The CDR3 bases are TGTGCCAGCAGTTATCAGGTGAATGAGCAGTTCTTC.

This clonotype was counted many times. This chain uses TRBV29-1 with TRBJ2-7, with a possible D match to TRBD1 (7 bases). The germline CDR1 and CDR2 sequences are SQVTM and ANQGSEA. This CDR3 spans 13 amino acids. Trimming stripped 5 bases from V and 5 bases from J, with 16 bases between. CDR3 protein: CSVLTGTSHEQYF. DNA for the CDR3: TGCAGCGTTCTGACAGGGACTTCCCACGAGCAGTACTTC.

Regarding this clonotype: A read error may be the cause here, since a much bigger clone is one base away. This sequence joins TRBV12-3 or TRBV12-4 and TRBJ1-6; TRBD1 agrees at 9 bases. The length of the CDR3 is 15 residues. J gave up 7 bases and V 8 bases, and 9 bases lay outside the gene matches. The CDR3 region is CASGNSGQGNSPLHF. CDR3 in DNA: TGTGCCAGCGGAAACTCGGGACAGGGAAATTCACCCCTCCACTTT.

In its sample, this clonotype was seen many times. V usage is TRBV12-3 or TRBV12-4 and J usage is TRBJ2-7, with a possible D match to TRBD1 (6 bases). The CDR3 has 12 amino acids. Trimming removed 5 bases from V and 9 bases from J, with 14 bases in between. The CDR3 region has the DNA TGTGCCAGCAGTACAGATGGACAGTTGCAGTACTTC. Translated, it gives CASSTDGQLQYF.

For this clonotype: The junction departs from the called germline gene at one end, perhaps through a read error. This chain joins TRBV12-3 or TRBV12-4 and TRBJ2-3; D uncertain. The CDR3 loop spans 11 amino acids. CDR3 region: CASSRTDAQYF. As DNA, the CDR3 is TGTGCCAGCAGTCGCACAGATGCGCAGTATTTT.